Listed here are 23 T cell receptor beta chains from one sample, sequenced in a study of HIV-infected children after antiretroviral therapy interruption (dated by TCRdb to the late 2010s). The sample's treatment or condition label, decoded: PENTA 11 planned treatment interruption arm or continuous ART arm. The protocol used for the library was 3' RACE. TCRdb lists the instrument as Illumina MiSeq. TCR libraries were built from RNA using a 3' RACE protocol with unique molecular identifiers to correct PCR amplification bias. Using fastp trimming at Q25 and MiXCR clonotype assembly, TCRdb reanalyzed the public sequencing data and kept in-frame beta chains. Entries that share a CDR3 protein sequence are merged under the most common genes and DNA. The sample table lists about 83,000 distinct CDR3 sequences, about 7.2% of them with a count of one. 0.85% to 1.3% of the sample is in the top ten clones. The specimen was CD45RA+ CD4+ T cells from PBMCs, pooled from several time points, collected from a donor given antiretroviral therapy, either interrupted or continuous. Read against the paper, the sample's cell subset or site label means: naive CD4+ CD45RA+ CD45RO- T cells. The receptors come from a pool of human donors with HIV.

This clonotype was found many times. This chain uses TRBV20-1 with TRBJ1-1, with a weak D call TRBD1 (6 bases). V lost 3 bases and J 5 bases, leaving 16 bases between the germline ends. Germline V gives CDR1 DFQATT, CDR2 SNEGSKA (reference sequence). The CDR3 is 14 amino acids. CDR3 DNA: TGCAGTGCTAGGGTTTCAGGGGTTGTGACTGAAGCTTTCTTT. This sequence encodes CSARVSGVVTEAFF.

The V call is TRBV19, the J call TRBJ1-2, with D possibly being TRBD1 (5 bases). The CDR3 length is 17 residues. Per germline, CDR1 LNHDA and CDR2 SQIVND (reference sequence). Between the trimmed V and J ends, which lost 3 bases and 2 bases, there was a span of 19 bases. CDR3 in amino acids: CASSMRVGRRTNYGYTF. The CDR3 nucleotides are TGTGCCAGTAGTATGCGGGTCGGACGCCGGACAAACTATGGCTACACCTTC.

This clonotype occurred many times. The chain joins TRBV12-3 or TRBV12-4 to TRBJ2-7; D is perhaps TRBD1 or TRBD2 (5 bases each). The CDR3 loop spans 15 amino acids. The V gene lost 5 bases and the J gene lost 6 bases, with 20 bases spanning the gap. CDR3 DNA sequence: TGTGCCAGCAGTCCTCCGGGACCCAAAGGCCTCGAGCAGTACTTC. Translating gives CASSPPGPKGLEQYF.

The V gene is TRBV30, the J gene TRBJ2-7, with TRBD1 matching over 8 bases. The CDR3 covers 13 residues. V gave up 6 bases and J gave up 0 bases; unmatched junction bases: 4. Germline CDR1 is GTSNPN and CDR2 is SVGIG (reference sequence). CDR3 nucleotide sequence: TGTGCCTGCAACCAGGGGGCCTCCTACGAGCAGTACTTC. It translates to CACNQGASYEQYF.

Many counts were recorded for this clonotype. V usage is TRBV19 and J usage is TRBJ1-1; D remains unclear. The V and J ends lost 3 bases and 0 bases respectively, with 8 bases between them. This CDR3 region has 14 residues. Germline V gene lookup returns CDR1 LNHDA and CDR2 SQIVND (reference sequence). CDR3 amino acids: CASSISRLNTEAFF. The CDR3 nucleotides read TGTGCCAGTAGTATTTCACGACTGAACACTGAAGCTTTCTTT.

The CDR3 DNA sequence: TGCGCCAGCAGTGAGCCACGGGGGGGGGGGCGGAACACCGGGGAGCTGTTTTTT. Translation: CASSEPRGGGRNTGELFF. V is TRBV10-1 and J is TRBJ2-2; 8 nucleotides align to TRBD2. The CDR3 sequence is 18 residues long. The germline CDR1 and CDR2 sequences are WNHNN and SYGVQD (reference sequence). J was trimmed by 1 base and V by 2 bases; bases with no gene match: 9.

This clonotype was seen at least ten times. V and J are TRBV27 and TRBJ2-6; D gene ambiguous. Germline-derived CDR1 and CDR2 are MNHEY and SMNVEV (reference sequence). The CDR3 spans 14 residues. V was trimmed by 8 bases and J by 0 bases, leaving 8 bases between them. The chain's CDR3 is CASSSVSGANVLTF. CDR3 DNA: TGTGCCAGCTCCTCAGTCTCTGGGGCCAACGTCCTGACTTTC. Full variable domain (rest looked up from reference TRBV27 and TRBJ2-6): EAQVTQNPRYLITVTGKKLTVTCSQNMNHEYMSWYRQDPGLGLRQIYYSMNVEVTDKGDVPEGYKVSRKEKRNFPLILESPSPNQTSLYFCASSSVSGANVLTFGAGSRLTVL.

This clonotype was seen at least ten times. The V gene is TRBV20-1, the J gene TRBJ2-7; 10 nucleotides match TRBD2. There are 14 residues in the CDR3. CDR1 is DFQATT and CDR2 is SNEGSKA in the germline V gene (reference sequence). The ends lost 6 bases at V and 2 bases at J; junction bases unmatched: 7. In DNA form, the CDR3 reads TGCAGTGCCCCTGGACTAGCGGATCCCTACGAGCAGTACTTC. This encodes CSAPGLADPYEQYF.

About this clonotype: A much larger clone differs from this one at a single base, so this may be a read error. V and J are TRBV11-1 and TRBJ2-7; 9 bases line up with TRBD1. CDR1 and CDR2 from the germline V gene are SGHAT and FQDESV (reference sequence). The V and J ends lost 6 bases and 2 bases, in that order; junction bases with no gene match: 8. The CDR3 sequence is 15 residues long. CDR3 in amino acids: CASRAERQGAYEQYF. CDR3 DNA sequence: TGTGCCAGCAGGGCGGAGAGACAGGGGGCCTACGAGCAGTACTTC.

In its sample, this clonotype was seen many times. Sequence at one end of the junction differs from germline and may be a read error. This chain connects TRBV2 to TRBJ2-7; D perhaps matches TRBD2 (6 bases). CDR1 is SNHLY, CDR2 FYNNEI, per germline. This CDR3 has 14 amino acids. CDR3 amino acids: CASNEWGGVGEQYF. The CDR3 DNA reads as TGTGCCAGCAATGAATGGGGCGGGGTCGGCGAGCAGTACTTC.

In its sample, this clonotype was seen many times. The chain is built from TRBV12-3 or TRBV12-4 and TRBJ1-5, with D tentatively TRBD1 (6 bases). The CDR3 runs 14 residues. V shed 6 bases and J shed 2 bases, with 11 bases lying between them. CDR3: CASSNRQGNQPQHF. In nucleotides, the CDR3 is TGTGCCAGCAGCAATAGACAGGGCAATCAGCCCCAGCATTTT.

This clonotype was seen at least ten times. The V gene is TRBV7-2, the J gene TRBJ1-1; 7 nucleotides match TRBD1. Per germline, CDR1 SGHTA and CDR2 FQGNSA. The ends lost 4 bases at V and 1 base at J; junction bases unmatched: 6. This CDR3 contains 15 residues. CDR3 DNA sequence: TGTGCCAGCAGCTATCGACAGGGACCGAACACTGAAGCTTTCTTT. It encodes CASSYRQGPNTEAFF.

DNA for the CDR3: TGTGCCAGCTCACGACATAAGGCCCTGAACACTGAAGCTTTCTTT. Protein product: CASSRHKALNTEAFF. The gene calls are TRBV18 and TRBJ1-1; D call uncertain. The CDR3 is 15 amino acids. Trimming removed 4 bases from V and 0 bases from J, with 12 bases in between. Per germline, CDR1 KGHSH and CDR2 LQKENI. The whole variable domain, remainder taken from reference TRBV18 and TRBJ1-1, is NAGVMQNPRHLVRRRGQEARLRCSPMKGHSHVYWYRQLPEEGLKFMVYLQKENIIDESGMPKERFSAEFPKEGPSILRIQQVVRGDSAAYFCASSRHKALNTEAFFGQGTRLTVV.

This clonotype was counted many times. This sequence joins TRBV6-2 or TRBV6-3 and TRBJ2-3; possibly TRBD2 for D (6 bases). V was trimmed by 0 bases and J by 5 bases, leaving 18 bases between them. The CDR3 is 17 residues long. Germline V lookup: CDR1 MNHEY, CDR2 SVGEGT. The CDR3 sequence: CASSYSMAGGAKDTQYF. CDR3 DNA sequence: TGTGCCAGCAGTTACTCGATGGCCGGCGGGGCGAAAGATACGCAGTATTTT.

As to this clonotype: One base away lies a much larger clone, so this may be a sequencing read error. J is TRBJ1-1 and V is TRBV12-3 or TRBV12-4; D is perhaps TRBD1 (6 bases). V was pared by 3 bases and J by 11 bases, with 16 bases between. The CDR3 has 13 residues. The CDR3 sequence is CASSLWTVDRAFF. CDR3 in DNA: TGTGCCAGCAGTTTGTGGACAGTGGACCGGGCTTTCTTT.

This clonotype has at least ten counts. The chain recombines TRBV3-1 with TRBJ1-6, with D uncertain. The ends were cut back, 0 bases at V and 7 bases at J, with 13 bases in the middle. This CDR3 has 16 residues. Germline V gene data show CDR1 as LGHDT and CDR2 as YNNKEL (reference sequence). As DNA, the CDR3 is TGTGCCAGCAGCCAAGATTCGCAGGTTAAGAATTCACCCCTCCACTTT. It codes for CASSQDSQVKNSPLHF.

This clonotype was recorded a few times. The chain couples TRBV11-1 to TRBJ2-2, with D unresolved. CDR3 size: 19 residues. The V end lost 2 bases, the J end lost 0 bases, and 19 bases lay between the germline ends. Germline assignment: CDR1 SGHAT and CDR2 FQDESV (reference sequence). CDR3: CASSLSNSFTNANTGELFF. The DNA of the CDR3 is TGTGCCAGCAGCTTAAGTAACAGCTTTACTAACGCGAACACCGGGGAGCTGTTTTTT.

The table lists this clonotype with many counts. This chain links TRBV20-1 with TRBJ1-1; TRBD1 is a possible D gene (6 bases). Trimming cost V 6 bases and J 11 bases, with 19 bases left between them. This CDR3 region has 12 residues. The germline V gene encodes CDR1 DFQATT and CDR2 SNEGSKA (reference sequence). The CDR3 spells CSAVKQGRGAFF. For the CDR3, the DNA is TGCAGTGCAGTTAAACAGGGCCGAGGGGCTTTCTTT.

The gene calls are TRBV11-3 and TRBJ2-7; D is unresolved. Germline CDR1 reads SGHNT; CDR2 reads YENEEA. V lost 0 bases to trimming and J lost 2 bases, with 5 bases between them. The CDR3 contains 13 residues. Here the CDR3 DNA reads TGTGCCAGCAGCTTAGAAGGGACCTACGAGCAGTACTTC. Translating gives CASSLEGTYEQYF.

This clonotype was counted between two and nine times. The genes are TRBV10-1 and TRBJ2-2; TRBD1 is a possible D gene (6 bases). Germline values: CDR1 WNHNN, CDR2 SYGVQD (reference sequence). The V gene lost 6 bases and the J gene lost 1 base, with 18 bases spanning the gap. This CDR3 is 17 amino acids long. CDR3 loop: CASRRNRDPRNTGELFF. In nucleotides, the CDR3 is TGCGCCAGCAGAAGAAACAGGGACCCTCGGAACACCGGGGAGCTGTTTTTT.

This clonotype appeared many times. This sequence joins TRBV6-5 and TRBJ2-7, with D perhaps TRBD2 (5 bases). V lost 5 bases and J lost 0, with 14 bases in between. The germline gives CDR1 MNHEY, CDR2 SVGAGI. The CDR3 totals 15 residues. The CDR3 coding sequence is TGTGCCAGCAGTCCCGGAGGTAGCGACTCCTACGAGCAGTACTTC. Translated: CASSPGGSDSYEQYF.

This clonotype has at least ten counts. The chain is built from TRBV11-1 and TRBJ2-7; 7 nucleotides match TRBD1. Germline V gene data show CDR1 as SGHAT and CDR2 as FQDESV (reference sequence). Trimming removed 5 bases from V and 2 bases from J; junction bases left unmatched: 15. The CDR3 runs to 17 residues. CDR3 sequence reads: CASSPTQDRFGPYEQYF. The CDR3 DNA reads as TGTGCCAGCAGCCCAACTCAGGACAGGTTCGGGCCCTACGAGCAGTACTTC.

In its sample, this clonotype was seen many times. This sequence joins TRBV7-2 and TRBJ2-7; 8 nucleotides agree with TRBD1. The germline V gene has CDR1 SGHTA and CDR2 FQGNSA. The CDR3 loop spans 15 amino acids. J gave up 2 bases and V 0 bases, and 3 bases lay outside the gene matches. The CDR3 DNA sequence: TGTGCCAGCAGCTTAGCGGGACAGGCCACCTACGAGCAGTACTTC. Residues: CASSLAGQATYEQYF.